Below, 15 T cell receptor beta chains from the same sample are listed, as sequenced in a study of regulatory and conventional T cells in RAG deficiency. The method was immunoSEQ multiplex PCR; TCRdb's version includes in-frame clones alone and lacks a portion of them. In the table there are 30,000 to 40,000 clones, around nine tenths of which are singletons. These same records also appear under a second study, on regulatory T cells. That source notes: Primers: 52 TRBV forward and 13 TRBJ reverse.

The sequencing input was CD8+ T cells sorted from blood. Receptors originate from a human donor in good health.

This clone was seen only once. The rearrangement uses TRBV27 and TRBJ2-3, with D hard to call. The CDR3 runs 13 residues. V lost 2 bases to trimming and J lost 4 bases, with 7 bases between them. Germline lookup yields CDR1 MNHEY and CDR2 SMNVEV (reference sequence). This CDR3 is CASSLALADTQYF. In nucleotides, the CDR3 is TGTGCCAGCAGTTTAGCCCTTGCAGATACGCAGTATTTT.

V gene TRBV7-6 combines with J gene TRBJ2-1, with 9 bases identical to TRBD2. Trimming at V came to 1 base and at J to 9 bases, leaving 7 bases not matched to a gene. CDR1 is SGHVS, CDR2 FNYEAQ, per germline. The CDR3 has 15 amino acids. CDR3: CASSLEAGGYLEQFF. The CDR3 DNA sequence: TGTGCCAGCAGCTTAGAGGCGGGGGGGTACCTTGAGCAGTTCTTC. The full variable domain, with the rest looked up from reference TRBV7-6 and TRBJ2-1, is GAGVSQSPRYKVTKRGQDVALRCDPISGHVSLYWYRQALGQGPEFLTYFNYEAQQDKSGLPNDRFSAERPEGSISTLTIQRTEQRDSAMYRCASSLEAGGYLEQFFGPGTRLTVL.

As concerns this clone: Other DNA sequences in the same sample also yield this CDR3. CDR3: CAWSGGGSQYF. The CDR3 DNA reads TGTGCCTGGAGTGGGGGGGGGTCTCAGTACTTC. The chain links TRBV30 to TRBJ2-7; 7 positions match TRBD2. Looked up from germline, CDR1 is GTSNPN and CDR2 is SVGIG (reference sequence). The CDR3 extends over 11 amino acids. Unmatched junction bases numbered 4, after V lost 1 base and J lost 10 bases. The complete variable domain, with remaining parts taken from reference TRBV30 and TRBJ2-7, reads SQTIHQWPATLVQPVGSPLSLECTVEGTSNPNLYWYRQAAGRGLQLLFYSVGIGQISSEVPQNLSASRPQDRQFILSSKKLLLSDSGFYLCAWSGGGSQYFGPGTRLTVT.

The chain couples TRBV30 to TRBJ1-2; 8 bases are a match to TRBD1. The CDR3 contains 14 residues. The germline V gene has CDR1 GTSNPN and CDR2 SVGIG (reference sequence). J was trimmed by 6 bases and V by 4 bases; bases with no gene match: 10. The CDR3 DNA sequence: TGTGCCTGGAACCAGGGACAGGATAGGGATGGCTACACCTTC. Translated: CAWNQGQDRDGYTF.

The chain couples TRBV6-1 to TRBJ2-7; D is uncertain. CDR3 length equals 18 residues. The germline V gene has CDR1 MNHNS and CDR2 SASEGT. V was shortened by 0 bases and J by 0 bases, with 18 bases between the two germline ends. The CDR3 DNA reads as TGTGCCAGCAGTGAAGCTATTTCTCCGGCATCGACCTCCTACGAGCAGTACTTC. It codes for CASSEAISPASTSYEQYF.

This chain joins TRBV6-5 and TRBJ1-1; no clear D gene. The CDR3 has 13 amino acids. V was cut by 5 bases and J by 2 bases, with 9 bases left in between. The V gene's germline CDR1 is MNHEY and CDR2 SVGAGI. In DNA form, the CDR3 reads TGTGCCAGCAGTCAAGTAATCAACACTGAAGCTTTCTTT. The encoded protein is CASSQVINTEAFF.

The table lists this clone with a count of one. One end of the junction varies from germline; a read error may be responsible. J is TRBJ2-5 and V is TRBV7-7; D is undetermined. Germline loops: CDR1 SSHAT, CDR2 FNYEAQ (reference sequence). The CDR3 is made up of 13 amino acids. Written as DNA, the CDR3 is TGTGCTAGCAGTCCACATTGGCAAGAGACCCAGTACTTC. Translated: CASSPHWQETQYF.

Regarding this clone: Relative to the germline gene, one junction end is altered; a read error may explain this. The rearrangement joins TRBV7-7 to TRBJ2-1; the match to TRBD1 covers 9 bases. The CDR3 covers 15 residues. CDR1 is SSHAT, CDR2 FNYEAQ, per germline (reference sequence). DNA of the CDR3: TGTGCTAGCAGCTTAGGGGGACAGGGTTATCATGAGCAGTTCTTC. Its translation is CASSLGGQGYHEQFF.

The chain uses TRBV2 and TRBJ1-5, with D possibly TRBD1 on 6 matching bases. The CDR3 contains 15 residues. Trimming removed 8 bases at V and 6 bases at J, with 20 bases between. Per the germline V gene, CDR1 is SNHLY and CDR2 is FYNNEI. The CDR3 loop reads CASGMAVRGGQPQHF. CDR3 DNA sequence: TGTGCCAGCGGTATGGCAGTCAGGGGAGGTCAGCCCCAGCATTTT.

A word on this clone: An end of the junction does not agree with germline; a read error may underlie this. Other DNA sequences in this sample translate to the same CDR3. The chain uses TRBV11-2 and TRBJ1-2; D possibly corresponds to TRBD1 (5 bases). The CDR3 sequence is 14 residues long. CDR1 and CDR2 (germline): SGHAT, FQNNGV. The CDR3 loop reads CASSLSAGRDGYTF. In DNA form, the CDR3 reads TGCGCCAGCAGCTTAAGTGCAGGGCGGGATGGCTACACCTTC.

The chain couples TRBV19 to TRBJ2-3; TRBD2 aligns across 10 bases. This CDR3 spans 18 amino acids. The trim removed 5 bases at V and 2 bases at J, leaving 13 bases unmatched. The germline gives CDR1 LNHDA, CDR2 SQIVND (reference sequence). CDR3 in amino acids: CASSVRAGGPPSTDTQYF. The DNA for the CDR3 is TGTGCCAGTAGTGTTCGAGCGGGGGGGCCCCCTTCCACAGATACGCAGTATTTT.

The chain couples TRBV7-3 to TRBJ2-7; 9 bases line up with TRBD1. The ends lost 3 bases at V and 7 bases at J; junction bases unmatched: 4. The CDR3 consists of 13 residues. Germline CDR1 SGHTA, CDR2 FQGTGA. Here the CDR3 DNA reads TGTGCCAGCAGCTTGGGACAGGGCAATGAGCAGTACTTC. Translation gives CASSLGQGNEQYF.

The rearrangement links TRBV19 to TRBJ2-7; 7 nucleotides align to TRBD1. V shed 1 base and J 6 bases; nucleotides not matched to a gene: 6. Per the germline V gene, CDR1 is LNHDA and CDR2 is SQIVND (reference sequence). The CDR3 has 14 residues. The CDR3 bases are TGTGCCAGTAGTATAGGACAGGGTCCCTTCGAGCAGTACTTC. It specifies CASSIGQGPFEQYF. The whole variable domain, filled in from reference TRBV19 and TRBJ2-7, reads DGGITQSPKYLFRKEGQNVTLSCEQNLNHDAMYWYRQDPGQGLRLIYYSQIVNDFQKGDIAEGYSVSREKKESFPLTVTSAQKNPTAFYLCASSIGQGPFEQYFGPGTRLTVT.

DNA of the CDR3: TGTGCCAGCAGGGACGACAGGGGCACCACAGATACGCAGTATTTT. Translation gives CASRDDRGTTDTQYF. The rearrangement joins TRBV25-1 to TRBJ2-3; TRBD1 agrees at 8 bases. Germline V gene sequence: CDR1 MGHDK, CDR2 SYGVNS. The CDR3 totals 15 residues. Germline trimming cut 6 bases from V and 2 bases from J; bases unmatched to any gene: 7.

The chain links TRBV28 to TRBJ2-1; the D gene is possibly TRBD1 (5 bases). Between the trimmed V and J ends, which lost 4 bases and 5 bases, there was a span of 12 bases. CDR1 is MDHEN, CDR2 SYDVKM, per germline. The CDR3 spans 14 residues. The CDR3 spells CASSWPQVDNEQFF. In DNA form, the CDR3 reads TGTGCCAGCAGTTGGCCACAGGTAGACAATGAGCAGTTCTTC. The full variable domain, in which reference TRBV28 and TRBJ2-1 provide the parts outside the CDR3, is DVKVTQSSRYLVKRTGEKVFLECVQDMDHENMFWYRQDPGLGLRLIYFSYDVKMKEKGDIPEGYSVSREKKERFSLILESASTNQTSMYLCASSWPQVDNEQFFGPGTRLTVL.